The 2 T cell receptor beta chains listed next were all sequenced from one sample in a study of T cell responses to AZD1222 COVID-19 vaccine. Assay used: immunoSEQ multiplex PCR; TCRdb lists only in-frame clones, some missing. The sample gives more than 150,000 clones, approximately 90% of which show up once; about 4.5% is in the top ten. The sample was peripheral blood, taken on day 0 of AZD1222 vaccination. The receptors shown here come from an adult in good health.

The chain is built from TRBV2 and TRBJ2-2; possibly TRBD1 or TRBD2 for D (5 bases each). V was pared by 5 bases and J by 4 bases, with 8 bases between. CDR1 SNHLY and CDR2 FYNNEI come from the germline V gene. The CDR3 covers 13 residues. The CDR3 sequence is CASSYGTTGELFF. CDR3 nucleotides: TGTGCCAGCAGTTATGGGACCACCGGGGAGCTGTTTTTT.

The chain has TRBV19 and TRBJ2-2, with TRBD2 matching 7 bases. CDR1 and CDR2 (germline): LNHDA, SQIVND (reference sequence). V shed 5 bases and J 8 bases; nucleotides not matched to a gene: 8. The CDR3 has 14 residues. The CDR3 is CASSVLALEGELFF. The CDR3 coding sequence is TGTGCCAGTAGTGTACTAGCGCTGGAGGGGGAGCTGTTTTTT.